This T cell receptor beta chain derives from a study of PD-1 blockade in classical Hodgkin lymphoma. Study findings and constraints: Unlike CD8+ TCR diversity, which did not rise significantly by C4D1, CD4+ TCR diversity did.

All trial patients relapsed after autologous stem cell transplantation. Of note for this clone: Its antigen is as yet unknown.

With 1 base removed from V and 5 bases from J, the gap between germline ends came to 3 bases. The CDR3 extends over 12 amino acids. Per germline, CDR1 SEHNR and CDR2 FQNEAQ (reference sequence). TCRdb keeps only in-frame clones here, not all; method: immunoSEQ multiplex PCR. The table records about 17,000 clones, more than 55% of them present only once. The sequenced sample was peripheral blood mononuclear cells (PBMCs), obtained before the second cycle of nivolumab. The chain joins TRBV7-9 to TRBJ2-1; D remains ambiguous. The receptor was derived from a human donor with classical Hodgkin lymphoma. The CDR3 is CASSLVNNEQFF. DNA for the CDR3: TGTGCCAGCAGCTTAGTAAACAATGAGCAGTTCTTC.